This passage covers 8 T cell receptor beta chains from one sample sequenced in a study of CD8 T cells in ankylosing spondylitis. One entry per CDR3 protein, called by TCRdb with MiXCR from the 5' RACE reads. The sample records roughly 230,000 distinct CDR3 sequences, over 15% being singletons. The sequencing input was blood, either unsorted or a sorted T cell fraction (not recorded which). Receptor source: a male donor with ankylosing spondylitis or in good health (not recorded which).

The chain couples TRBV4-1 to TRBJ1-1; 7 nucleotides line up with TRBD1. Germline V gives CDR1 MGHRA, CDR2 YSYEKL. Trimming at V came to 1 base and at J to 3 bases, leaving 2 bases not matched to a gene. This CDR3 contains 14 residues. CDR3 residues: CASSQATGDTEAFF. The CDR3 coding sequence is TGCGCCAGCAGCCAAGCTACAGGGGACACTGAAGCTTTCTTT.

This clonotype turned up a few times. The chain joins TRBV4-3 to TRBJ2-7; D is unclear. Germline-derived CDR1 and CDR2 are LGHNA and YSLEER. This CDR3 spans 15 amino acids. V lost 0 bases, J lost 0 bases, and 9 bases lay in between. The CDR3 DNA follows: TGCGCCAGCAGCCAAGATACTTTCAGCTCCTACGAGCAGTACTTC. Translation: CASSQDTFSSYEQYF.

The chain uses TRBV5-1 and TRBJ2-1; no clear D gene. CDR1 is SGHRS and CDR2 is YFSETQ in the germline V gene. This CDR3 region has 13 residues. Trimming took 4 bases from V and 4 from J, leaving 9 bases between them. The CDR3 nucleotides are TGCGCCAGCAGCCTATCCCGATACAATGAGCAGTTCTTC. It is translated as CASSLSRYNEQFF.

This clonotype appeared a few times. The CDR3 region is CASSPWTLQIPNTGELFF. The CDR3 DNA reads as TGTGCCAGCAGTCCCTGGACTCTCCAAATCCCGAACACCGGGGAGCTGTTTTTT. The rearrangement joins TRBV27 to TRBJ2-2, with a tentative D call TRBD2 (5 bases). This CDR3 contains 18 residues. Germline lookup yields CDR1 MNHEY and CDR2 SMNVEV (reference sequence). V lost 5 bases and J 0 bases, leaving 19 bases between the germline ends.

This chain joins TRBV11-2 and TRBJ2-1, with TRBD1 matching 7 bases. Germline assignment: CDR1 SGHAT and CDR2 FQNNGV. The ends lost 7 bases at V and 0 bases at J; junction bases unmatched: 9. The CDR3 length is 16 residues. The chain's CDR3 is CASNAPTGSSYNEQFF. As DNA, the CDR3 is TGTGCCAGCAACGCACCGACAGGGAGCTCCTACAATGAGCAGTTCTTC.

This clonotype was found a few times. The rearrangement uses TRBV5-1 and TRBJ2-7, with a possible D match to TRBD2 (5 bases). Germline lookup yields CDR1 SGHRS and CDR2 YFSETQ. V shed 2 bases and J shed 4 bases, with 7 bases lying between them. The CDR3 loop spans 12 amino acids. CDR3 sequence reads: CASSFGEYEQYF. The CDR3 DNA reads TGCGCCAGCAGCTTTGGGGAGTACGAGCAGTACTTC.

The gene calls are TRBV4-1 and TRBJ2-2, with D possibly being TRBD1 or TRBD2 (5 bases each). The CDR3 is 16 residues long. Trimming stripped 3 bases from V and 0 bases from J, with 11 bases between. Germline-derived CDR1 and CDR2 are MGHRA and YSYEKL. CDR3 nucleotides: TGCGCCAGCAGCCACCATCAGGGAGCGAACACCGGGGAGCTGTTTTTT. Protein product: CASSHHQGANTGELFF.

This clonotype was recorded at least ten times. This rearrangement joins TRBV29-1 to TRBJ1-2, with 12 bases lining up with TRBD1. V trimming: 4 bases; J trimming: 7 bases; junction bases outside the gene matches: 10. The CDR3 totals 15 residues. Germline assignment: CDR1 SQVTM and CDR2 ANQGSEA. CDR3 DNA sequence: TGCAGCGTTGCAACGGGACAGGGGGCATCTTCTGGCTACACCTTC. As protein: CSVATGQGASSGYTF.